Each of the 24 T cell receptor beta chains below was sequenced from the same sample in a study of PD-1 blockade in classical Hodgkin lymphoma. The time point denotes: cycle 4 day 1 (C4D1), after six to seven weeks of nivolumab. All the patients suffered relapse after autologous stem cell transplantation, and brentuximab vedotin exposure differed. Magnetic negative selection isolated CD8+ T cells from thawed PBMCs. The repertoire was sequenced with immunoSEQ multiplex PCR; TCRdb's copy has only in-frame clones and lacks some. The profile shows about 2,900 clones, 70% to 80% of them singletons. The source material was CD8+ T cells from blood, sampled before the fourth cycle of nivolumab. These receptors were collected from a human donor with classical Hodgkin lymphoma.

The chain couples TRBV6-4 to TRBJ1-1; no definite D call. The CDR3 loop spans 13 amino acids. Germline lookup yields CDR1 MRHNA and CDR2 SNTAGT. Trimming took off 5 bases at V and 2 bases at J, with 9 bases between the two ends. This chain's CDR3 is CASSRGLNTEAFF. The CDR3 DNA is TGTGCCAGCAGTAGAGGACTTAACACTGAAGCTTTCTTT.

The chain joins TRBV4-3 to TRBJ2-7; the D gene is possibly TRBD2 (5 bases). The V end lost 2 bases, the J end lost 2 bases, and 13 bases lay between the germline ends. Germline V gene lookup returns CDR1 LGHNA and CDR2 YSLEER. The CDR3 covers 15 residues. The CDR3 sequence is CASSQTTGEPYEQYF. For the CDR3, the DNA is TGCGCCAGCAGCCAAACGACCGGGGAGCCCTACGAGCAGTACTTC.

This clone was detected a few times. The V gene is TRBV28, the J gene TRBJ1-6; D remains ambiguous. Germline lookup yields CDR1 MDHEN and CDR2 SYDVKM. Trimming shortened V by 6 bases and J by 9 bases, and 18 bases separated the two germline ends. The CDR3 runs 15 residues. The CDR3 is CASSDTSYWGSPLHF. For the CDR3, the DNA is TGTGCCAGCAGCGACACCTCCTACTGGGGTTCACCCCTCCACTTT.

The gene calls are TRBV18 and TRBJ2-3; D tentatively reads TRBD1 or TRBD2 (5 bases each). Germline V CDR1 and CDR2: KGHSH, LQKENI. This CDR3 is built from 17 residues. The V end lost 0 bases, the J end lost 2 bases, and 15 bases lay between the germline ends. The CDR3 reads CASSPPALSGHTDTQYF. The CDR3 nucleotides are TGTGCCAGCTCACCACCGGCTTTGTCGGGGCACACAGATACGCAGTATTTT.

The chain employs TRBV7-6 and TRBJ2-7; D remains ambiguous. The CDR3 consists of 10 residues. V lost 5 bases and J 5 bases, leaving 4 bases between the germline ends. Germline loops: CDR1 SGHVS, CDR2 FNYEAQ. The CDR3 bases are TGTGCCAGCAGCGGTAACGAGCAGTACTTC. This gives the protein CASSGNEQYF. Together with reference TRBV7-6 and TRBJ2-7, the CDR3 gives the full variable domain: GAGVSQSPRYKVTKRGQDVALRCDPISGHVSLYWYRQALGQGPEFLTYFNYEAQQDKSGLPNDRFSAERPEGSISTLTIQRTEQRDSAMYRCASSGNEQYFGPGTRLTVT.

The V call is TRBV19, the J call TRBJ1-2; TRBD1 is a possible D gene (6 bases). The V gene's germline CDR1 is LNHDA and CDR2 SQIVND (reference sequence). This CDR3 is 14 amino acids long. Trimming cost V 3 bases and J 8 bases, with 16 bases left between them. The CDR3 protein is CASSIGTLAIGYTF. The CDR3 region has the DNA TGTGCCAGTAGTATTGGGACACTAGCTATCGGCTACACCTTC. Full variable domain (missing parts from reference TRBV19 and TRBJ1-2): DGGITQSPKYLFRKEGQNVTLSCEQNLNHDAMYWYRQDPGQGLRLIYYSQIVNDFQKGDIAEGYSVSREKKESFPLTVTSAQKNPTAFYLCASSIGTLAIGYTFGSGTRLTVV.

The chain carries TRBV19 and TRBJ2-1; D is perhaps TRBD2 (5 bases). The length of the CDR3 is 12 residues. The V gene's germline CDR1 is LNHDA and CDR2 SQIVND (reference sequence). V lost 5 bases and J 3 bases, leaving 5 bases between the germline ends. CDR3: CASSRDYNEQFF. The CDR3 DNA is TGTGCCAGTAGTCGGGACTACAATGAGCAGTTCTTC.

This clone is labeled large (0.1 to 1%). This sequence joins TRBV27 and TRBJ2-2, with 14 bases lining up with TRBD2. The CDR3 has 14 residues. J was trimmed by 9 bases and V by 6 bases; bases with no gene match: 3. Germline assignment: CDR1 MNHEY and CDR2 SMNVEV (reference sequence). The DNA of the CDR3 is TGTGCCAGCAGCCGACTAGCGGGGGGGAGGGAGCTGTTTTTT. It specifies CASSRLAGGRELFF.

This rearrangement joins TRBV19 to TRBJ2-5, with D perhaps matching TRBD2 (6 bases). Germline V CDR1 and CDR2: LNHDA, SQIVND (reference sequence). V was shortened by 7 bases and J by 5 bases, with 23 bases between the two germline ends. The CDR3 runs 16 residues. DNA of the CDR3: TGTGCCAGTACCAGTCCGACAGTTGGAAGCGGGGAGACCCAGTACTTC. Its protein product is CASTSPTVGSGETQYF.

The chain carries TRBV27 and TRBJ2-1, with 8 bases that match TRBD2. Germline V gene data show CDR1 as MNHEY and CDR2 as SMNVEV (reference sequence). This CDR3 has 14 residues. J was trimmed by 6 bases and V by 5 bases; bases with no gene match: 6. In DNA form, the CDR3 reads TGTGCCAGCAGTCTCGGGACTAGGGTCAATGAGCAGTTCTTC. This gives the protein CASSLGTRVNEQFF.

This clone was recorded a few times. This rearrangement joins TRBV30 to TRBJ2-3, with 9 nucleotides matching TRBD1. This CDR3 spans 13 amino acids. CDR1 is GTSNPN, CDR2 SVGIG, per germline (reference sequence). Unmatched junction bases numbered 4, after V lost 5 bases and J lost 4 bases. The CDR3, as DNA: TGTGCCTGGGCGGACAGGGGATCAGATACGCAGTATTTT. This sequence encodes CAWADRGSDTQYF.

The rearrangement uses TRBV9 and TRBJ1-3; D possibly corresponds to TRBD1 (6 bases). From germline, CDR1 is SGDLS and CDR2 YYNGEE. The V end was cut by 1 base, the J end by 2 bases, with 10 bases between. The CDR3 is 15 amino acids. The chain's CDR3 is CASSVQGGTGNTIYF. The CDR3 DNA follows: TGTGCCAGCAGCGTACAAGGGGGAACTGGAAACACCATATATTTT.

V and J are TRBV5-8 and TRBJ1-5; D is uncertain. CDR3 length equals 17 residues. CDR1 and CDR2 (germline): SGHTS, YDEGEE. V lost 1 base and J 5 bases, leaving 19 bases between the germline ends. CDR3 DNA: TGTGCCAGCAGCTTGTACGAGAAGGGAGGAGTGGATCAGCCCCAGCATTTT. As protein: CASSLYEKGGVDQPQHF.

J is TRBJ2-1 and V is TRBV11-2; D not certain. Germline CDR1 SGHAT, CDR2 FQNNGV. The length of the CDR3 is 16 residues. V lost 2 bases to trimming and J lost 10 bases, with 21 bases between them. The CDR3 spells CASSLMGMGGRHEQFF. DNA for the CDR3: TGTGCCAGCAGCTTAATGGGTATGGGTGGTCGTCACGAGCAGTTCTTC.

CDR3 amino acids: CASSSKTSASEAFF. The CDR3 DNA reads as TGTGCCAGCAGCTCAAAGACGTCCGCCTCTGAAGCTTTCTTT. This chain connects TRBV7-9 to TRBJ1-1; D is ambiguous. The CDR3 has 14 amino acids. Trimming took off 4 bases at V and 6 bases at J, with 15 bases between the two ends. Germline V gene lookup returns CDR1 SEHNR and CDR2 FQNEAQ (reference sequence).

This clone has just a few counts. The chain uses TRBV6-5 and TRBJ2-1, with D possibly matching TRBD2 (6 bases). Germline CDR1 reads MNHEY; CDR2 reads SVGAGI. This CDR3 comprises 15 residues. V was shortened by 2 bases and J by 16 bases, with 24 bases between the two germline ends. Written as DNA, the CDR3 is TGTGCCAGCAGTTACGGTTGGAATTCGGGAGAGGCTTTCTTCTTC. Translation: CASSYGWNSGEAFFF.

The chain links TRBV4-1 to TRBJ2-2, with D possibly matching TRBD2 (6 bases). The V gene lost 1 base and the J gene lost 2 bases, with 17 bases spanning the gap. The CDR3 has 18 amino acids. Germline CDR1 and CDR2: MGHRA and YSYEKL. In DNA, the CDR3 is TGCGCCAGCAGCCAAGGAGGTACGGCCGGGGGAAACACCGGGGAGCTGTTTTTT. Translation gives CASSQGGTAGGNTGELFF.

V is TRBV7-8 and J is TRBJ2-1; 9 bases map to TRBD1. From germline, CDR1 is SGHVS and CDR2 FQNEAQ. The CDR3 runs to 14 residues. The J segment lost 9 bases and the V segment lost 5 bases, leaving 8 bases of the junction unmatched. Written as DNA, the CDR3 is TGTGCCAGCAGCCCCTACAGGGGGCCGTTTGAGCAGTTCTTC. Its translation: CASSPYRGPFEQFF.

V and J are TRBV11-2 and TRBJ2-1; D not certain. Trimming took 1 base from V and 7 from J, leaving 5 bases between them. The CDR3 consists of 12 residues. Per germline, CDR1 SGHAT and CDR2 FQNNGV. The CDR3 sequence: CASSLAENEQFF. The CDR3 nucleotides are TGTGCCAGCAGCTTAGCAGAGAATGAGCAGTTCTTC.

This clone was seen a single time. The genes are TRBV5-5 and TRBJ1-5, with no clear D. This CDR3 has 17 residues. Trimming took 1 base from V and 5 from J, leaving 19 bases between them. Germline loops: CDR1 SGHKS, CDR2 YYEKEE (reference sequence). This CDR3 reads CASSLYEKGGMDQPQHF. The CDR3 DNA follows: TGTGCCAGCAGCTTGTACGAGAAGGGAGGAATGGATCAGCCCCAGCATTTT.

This clone was detected only once. The gene calls are TRBV7-3 and TRBJ1-4; TRBD1 matches at 7 bases. The CDR3 covers 14 residues. Germline V CDR1 and CDR2: SGHTA, FQGTGA. V lost 6 bases and J lost 2; bases outside the gene matches: 3. This CDR3 is CASSQGGTNEKLFF. For the CDR3, the DNA is TGTGCCAGCAGTCAGGGGGGGACTAATGAAAAACTGTTTTTT.

The J gene is TRBJ1-2, the V gene TRBV5-1; D is ambiguous. CDR1 is SGHRS, CDR2 YFSETQ, per germline. The ends were cut back, 5 bases at V and 3 bases at J, with 11 bases in the middle. CDR3 length: 13 residues. The CDR3 loop is CASRSPEDYGYTF. The CDR3 DNA reads as TGCGCCAGCAGGTCTCCCGAAGACTATGGCTACACCTTC.

This clone was detected a few times. The V call is TRBV11-2, the J call TRBJ1-2; D is undetermined. Germline V gives CDR1 SGHAT, CDR2 FQNNGV. V was cut by 5 bases and J by 10 bases, with 8 bases left in between. The CDR3 runs 10 residues. Written as DNA, the CDR3 is TGTGCCAGCAGCCCCTTAGACTACACCTTC. Translating it yields CASSPLDYTF. The full variable domain, rest sourced from reference TRBV11-2 and TRBJ1-2, is EAGVAQSPRYKIIEKRQSVAFWCNPISGHATLYWYQQILGQGPKLLIQFQNNGVVDDSQLPKDRFSAERLKGVDSTLKIQPAKLEDSAVYLCASSPLDYTFGSGTRLTVV.

The CDR3 DNA is TGTGCCAGCAGCTTATCTCTGGGGTGGGACACTGAAGCTTTCTTT. Amino acids: CASSLSLGWDTEAFF. The chain employs TRBV7-2 and TRBJ1-1; D is ambiguous. This CDR3 contains 15 residues. CDR1 and CDR2 from the germline V gene are SGHTA and FQGNSA. V lost 2 bases and J 3 bases, leaving 13 bases between the germline ends.